This TCR beta chain was sequenced for a study of CD8 T cells in ankylosing spondylitis. General observations from the study: Blood from ankylosing spondylitis patients appeared to carry a characteristic eight-variant TCR beta motif.

This CDR3 is built from 18 residues. Germline V gene data show CDR1 as KGHSH and CDR2 as LQKENI. The ends were cut back, 4 bases at V and 1 base at J, with 22 bases in the middle. Quantitative 5'-RACE with molecular barcodes produced the TCR beta libraries. TCRdb redid the calling of the 5' RACE reads with MiXCR, one entry per CDR3 protein. Altogether approximately 550,000 distinct CDR3 sequences are present, approximately 12% being singletons, with the ten largest covering around 6.8%. This clonotype was recorded many times. Antigen: not known. The specimen was blood, either unsorted or a sorted T cell fraction (not recorded which). This sequence was found in a male donor with ankylosing spondylitis. The chain employs TRBV18 and TRBJ1-1, with D tentatively TRBD1 (5 bases). The DNA of the CDR3 is TGTGCCAGCTCACGATCTGAGCTAGGGGCGATAACGAACACTGAAGCTTTCTTT. This gives the protein CASSRSELGAITNTEAFF.